This T cell receptor (beta chain) is drawn from a study of T cell responses to AZD1222 COVID-19 vaccine (dated by TCRdb to the early 2020s). Looking at the study overall: TCR sequencing was performed for some 250 trial participants, of whom around 200 were given two doses of AZD1222 and around 25 were given two doses of MenACWY control vaccine. Enrollment into the trials was organized by age into subgroups of 18-55, 56-69 and 70-plus years, and those subgroups contained about 160, 30 and 59 TCR-sequenced participants, respectively.

Sequences MNHNS (CDR1) and SASEGT (CDR2) are obtained from the germline V gene. Including the terminal cysteine and phenylalanine, the CDR3 comprises 15 residues. Kept here is only the CDR3 DNA, which spans 45 bases and is read in frame from base 1. V is pared back by 3 bases and J by 3 bases, with 12 bases lying between the germline termini. The time point label here, explained by the study, means: about 28 days (+/-7) after the second vaccine dose. AZD1222 recipients with second doses at about 4 weeks or about 12 weeks were pooled, because spike-specific TCR depth and breadth did not differ between schedules. The vaccinee samples were drawn from two UK trials, COV001 and COV002, one of which was a single-blind randomized controlled phase 2/3 trial testing AZD1222 (ChAdOx1 nCoV-19) in healthy adults. For TCRbeta chain sequencing, PBMC samples from trial participants were taken at day 0 and at day 28 after the second dose.

Overall study results and their limits: Because no samples from the day 14 peak response were available, repertoires could be characterized only after the peak T cell response. After two AZD1222 doses, spike-specific TCR breadth and depth were significantly higher than at day 0 and than in MenACWY recipients. Participants were mostly white British and included more females than males, and it was suggested by the authors that clonal diversity may have been underestimated. The vaccine-associated CD4 TCRs covered the entire spike protein, and the dominant responses fell in regions 160-218 and 743-854. Conclusions about previously exposed vaccinees are limited because only five to seven AZD1222 recipients were SARS-CoV-2 seropositive at baseline. Epitopes outside the regions mutated in the B.1.351 and B.1.1.7 variants were reportedly recognized by nearly half of the unique spike-specific TCRs. In the small 56-69-year group, the increase in depth fell short of significance, most likely because of low power.

Of note for this clone: The antigen it binds to is not known. Base quality data are lacking; no much larger clone is found one base away.

The CDR3 regions of human TCRbeta chains were analyzed by immunosequencing. Processing in the source paper ran as follows. Repertoire TCRs were matched against a reference library of SARS-CoV-2-specific TCRs generated with the MIRA antigen-specificity platform. Breadth was defined as the fraction of unique TCRs that were SARS-CoV-2-associated, and depth was defined as the fraction of total T cells that were SARS-CoV-2-associated. Using the MIRA data, every spike-specific TCR was mapped to the spike region that the TCR reacted to and assigned to either a CD4 or a CD8 class. Log10-transformed breadth and depth values were compared by one-way ANOVA with Sidak's multiple comparisons tests. The source is immuneACCESS, and TCRdb retained only in-frame sequences with V and J called. Part of the clones is not carried over; for the studies checked, unresolved V genes explain less than half of this, and the remainder is unexplained. V, J and clone size derive from that table, while D and trimming were established from the DNA sequence. The sample includes 200,000 or so clones, with over 85% observed a single time. The ten top clones hold roughly 1% of the sample.

Source: peripheral blood, taken 28 days after the second AZD1222 dose. This TCR was recovered from an adult who received the AZD1222 COVID-19 vaccine. The rearranged segments are TRBV6-1 and TRBJ2-1; TRBD1 is perhaps the D gene, given 7 matching bases. The nucleotide sequence is TGTGCCAGCAGTGAGCGGGACAGTAACTACAATGAGCAGTTCTTC. Its protein product is CASSERDSNYNEQFF.